This T cell receptor beta chain was documented in a study of T cell clonality in common variable immunodeficiency. Regarding the study as a whole: Reportedly, TCR beta sequences from common variable immunodeficiency showed fewer deletions and N-nucleotide insertions.

No CVID subject was ill or on immunomodulatory drugs when sampled. Looked up from germline, CDR1 is SQVTM and CDR2 is ANQGSEA. Trimming took 4 bases from V and 6 from J; bases not matched to a gene: 7. There are 14 residues in the CDR3. Sequencing input was equivalent genomic DNA from CVID and controls. Profiled with immunoSEQ multiplex PCR; TCRdb holds only in-frame clones, not every one. Altogether around 3,700 clones were found in the sample, and no singletons occur. This clone was counted ten times or more. Its target is unknown. The read comes to an end 3 residues before the CDR3 does, leaving the germline J gene to fill in the end.

The sequenced sample consisted of peripheral blood mononuclear cells. The V and J genes are TRBV29-1 and TRBJ2-1; 9 bases fit TRBD2. The TCR was taken from a human donor with common variable immunodeficiency. Incomplete CDR3 DNA: TGCAGCGTTGGTGCGGGGGGGCCAGGCAATGAG. Amino acid sequence: CSVGAGGPGNE. The CDR3 as a whole reads CSVGAGGPGNEQFF.